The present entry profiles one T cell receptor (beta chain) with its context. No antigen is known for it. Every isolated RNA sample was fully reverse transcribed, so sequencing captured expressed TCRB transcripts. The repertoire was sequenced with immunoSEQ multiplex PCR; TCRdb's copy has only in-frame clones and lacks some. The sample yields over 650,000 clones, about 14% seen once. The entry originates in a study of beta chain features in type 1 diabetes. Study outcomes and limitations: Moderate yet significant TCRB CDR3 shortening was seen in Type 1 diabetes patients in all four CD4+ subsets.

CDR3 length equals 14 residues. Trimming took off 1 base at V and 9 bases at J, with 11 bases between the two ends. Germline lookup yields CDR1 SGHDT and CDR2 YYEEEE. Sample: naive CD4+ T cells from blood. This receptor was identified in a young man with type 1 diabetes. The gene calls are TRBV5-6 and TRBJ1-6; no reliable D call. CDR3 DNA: TGTGCCAGCAGCTTGAGGGCTGACGGTTCACCCCTCCACTTT. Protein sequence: CASSLRADGSPLHF.